This is a list of T cell receptor beta chains from one sample in a study of blood T cell repertoires in COVID-19. Here immunoSEQ multiplex PCR was the method, and the copy in TCRdb shows in-frame clones only, minus some. The sample contains about 130,000 clones, roughly 80% of which appear only once. Sequenced input: peripheral blood. These receptors were taken from a woman aged 45-60 years with acute or convalescent COVID-19. Each CDR3 is given with its conserved first and last residue. The order of the fields is CDR3 DNA, CDR3 protein, J gene, D gene, V gene, clone size. A D gene is named only where the DNA matches it firmly. Clone size appears in some rows only: once, few, many, or a class for an expanded clone.

TGTGCCAGCAGCCAAGAGCGTAGCGGGGGGACAGATACGCAGTATTTT CASSQERSGGTDTQYF TRBJ2-3 TRBD2 TRBV3-1/TRBV3-2 -
TGTGCCAGCAGACTTGCCCAGAACACTGAAGCTTTCTTT CASRLAQNTEAFF TRBJ1-1 - TRBV6-5 -
TGTGCCAGCAGCCCTTTCAGGGTCTCACCCCTCCACTTT CASSPFRVSPLHF TRBJ1-6 - TRBV14 -
TGCGCCAGCAGCCAAGATCCCTGGGCGGGGACAGGAACCTACGAGCAGTACTTC CASSQDPWAGTGTYEQYF TRBJ2-7 TRBD1 TRBV4-1 -
TGTGCCAGCAGCTTCAGAGGATCTCTGAAGGACACTGAAGCTTTCTTT CASSFRGSLKDTEAFF TRBJ1-1 - TRBV7-9 -
TGTGCCTCCGGGACAGGGCGCAATCAGCCCCAGCATTTT CASGTGRNQPQHF TRBJ1-5 TRBD1 TRBV2 -
TGTGCCAGCAGTGTGCCCTCGGGCTACGAGCAGTACTTC CASSVPSGYEQYF TRBJ2-7 - TRBV2 -
TGCGCCAGCAGACGCGAGGACAGGGGTCTTCTTATTGGCTACACCTTC CASRREDRGLLIGYTF TRBJ1-2 TRBD1 TRBV10-2 -
TGTGCCAGCAGTTATAGGACAGGGACGCAAGAGACCCAGTACTTC CASSYRTGTQETQYF TRBJ2-5 TRBD1 TRBV6-5 -
TGTGCCAGCAATCGGGGGGAGAACACTGAAGCTTTCTTT CASNRGENTEAFF TRBJ1-1 - TRBV6-5 -
TGCGCCAGCAGCTTAGCAGGGGGTCAAGAGACCCAGTACTTC CASSLAGGQETQYF TRBJ2-5 TRBD1 TRBV5-1 -
TGCGCCAGCACTCTGGGGCAGGGAAGCAATCAGCCCCAGCATTTT CASTLGQGSNQPQHF TRBJ1-5 - TRBV10-2 -
TGTGCCACCCACGGACAGGGGGCGAGGCATCATCAGCCCCAGCATTTT CATHGQGARHHQPQHF TRBJ1-5 TRBD1 TRBV6-4 -
TGTGCCAGCAGCCTGCGGGCCGCCGGGGGGTATGGCTACACCTTC CASSLRAAGGYGYTF TRBJ1-2 - TRBV3-1/TRBV3-2 -
TGTGCCAGCAGCCAGGGGTTTTCTGACGAGCAGTACTTC CASSQGFSDEQYF TRBJ2-7 - TRBV12-3/TRBV12-4 once
TGTGCCAGCAGCCCGCTATGGACAGGGCCCGGAAACACCATATATTTT CASSPLWTGPGNTIYF TRBJ1-3 TRBD1 TRBV5-6 -
TGTGCCAGCAGTGAGGGGAGCTTTACGACAGGTGAGGAAGCTTTCTTT CASSEGSFTTGEEAFF TRBJ1-1 - TRBV2 -
TGCGCCAGCAGCCAAGAGTCACCAGGTTCCGGCTACACCTTC CASSQESPGSGYTF TRBJ1-2 - TRBV4-1 -
TGCAGTGCAGGGGCCCTAGATACGCAGTATTTT CSAGALDTQYF TRBJ2-3 - TRBV20-1 -
TGCGCCAGCAGTCTCCAGGGGACCGGGGAGACCCAGTACTTC CASSLQGTGETQYF TRBJ2-5 - TRBV5-1 -
TGTGCCTCCGACTGGGGGAGGAGTGCCTCATCTGGAAACACCATATATTTT CASDWGRSASSGNTIYF TRBJ1-3 - TRBV30 -
TGCGCCAGCAGCTTGGAACCCCAGGGCGGGGACACCTTC CASSLEPQGGDTF TRBJ1-2 - TRBV5-1 -
TGTGCCAGCAGCGATGGACAGGGGGTTCATGGCTACACCTTC CASSDGQGVHGYTF TRBJ1-2 TRBD1 TRBV9 once
TGTGCCAGCAGTCGCGTTTTGACAGCTATAAACATTCAGTACTTC CASSRVLTAINIQYF TRBJ2-4 - TRBV2 -
TGTGCCAGCACCATAGACAGCCCTTATAATTCACCCCTCCACTTT CASTIDSPYNSPLHF TRBJ1-6 - TRBV6-5 few
TGCGCCAGCAGCCAAGTCGGGGTCGGGGGGGCGTCCTACGAGCAGTACTTC CASSQVGVGGASYEQYF TRBJ2-7 TRBD2 TRBV4-1 -
TGTGCCAGCCGCAGACAGGGGAGCTCCTACGAGCAGTACTTC CASRRQGSSYEQYF TRBJ2-7 TRBD1 TRBV27 -
TGTGCCAGCAAGGTTAGTCCGACAGACCGACCGGACTATGGCTACACCTTC CASKVSPTDRPDYGYTF TRBJ1-2 - TRBV5-5 once
TGTGCTAGTGGCACGGGACAGTCTTGGCAGCCCCAGCATTTT CASGTGQSWQPQHF TRBJ1-5 TRBD1 TRBV12-5 once
TGTGCCAGTAGTCTCCGGGAGCCTACAGATACGCAGTATTTT CASSLREPTDTQYF TRBJ2-3 - TRBV19 once
TGTGCCAGCAGCCGAGAAACAGGGACCCAGCCCCAGCATTTT CASSRETGTQPQHF TRBJ1-5 - TRBV27 once
TGCGCCAGCAGCTGGGGGGACACTGAAGCTTTCTTT CASSWGDTEAFF TRBJ1-1 - TRBV5-1 few
TGTGCCAGCAGCCACTCAAGGACAGGGTCCTATAGCAATCAGCCCCAGCATTTT CASSHSRTGSYSNQPQHF TRBJ1-5 TRBD1 TRBV3-1/TRBV3-2 -
TGCGCCAGCAGCTTGGGGGACAGCAATGGCTACACCTTC CASSLGDSNGYTF TRBJ1-2 TRBD1 TRBV5-1 few
TGCAGCGTCCACAAGAACACCGGGGAGCTGTTTTTT CSVHKNTGELFF TRBJ2-2 - TRBV29-1 few
TGCGCCAGCAGCAGAACTCGGGACACAACCTACAATGAGCAGTTCTTC CASSRTRDTTYNEQFF TRBJ2-1 - TRBV4-1 -
TGTGCCAGCAGCTTGGCCGCTCCAGGGGGGAAGACCTACGAGCAGTACTTC CASSLAAPGGKTYEQYF TRBJ2-7 - TRBV5-4 -
TGTGCTAGTGGTTTGGTTGGCGGAAACACCATATATTTT CASGLVGGNTIYF TRBJ1-3 - TRBV12-5 few
TGTGCCAGCAGTCAGACGGACAGGGACGAGCAGTACTTC CASSQTDRDEQYF TRBJ2-7 TRBD1 TRBV6-5 -
TGTGCCAGCAGCAAAATGGGACAGGGGTCCTACGAGCAGTACTTC CASSKMGQGSYEQYF TRBJ2-7 - TRBV21-1 -
TGTGCCAGCACAGCAGGGGGCCGAATGAACACTGAAGCTTTCTTT CASTAGGRMNTEAFF TRBJ1-1 - TRBV21-1 -
TGTGCCAGCAGCTTAGATCGCGGATTCACAGATACGCAGTATTTT CASSLDRGFTDTQYF TRBJ2-3 - TRBV7-2 -
TGCAGCTTCAAGGTTGGAGGCGGGAGCCAAGAGACCCAGTACTTC CSFKVGGGSQETQYF TRBJ2-5 TRBD2 TRBV29-1 -
TGTGCCAGCAGCCGAAGTTCAACGGGTCGTAATTCACCCCTCCACTTT CASSRSSTGRNSPLHF TRBJ1-6 - TRBV11-2 -
TGTGCCAGCAGCGTAGTGCCCGGGACCCCGGCGGGGAATGAGCAGTTCTTC CASSVVPGTPAGNEQFF TRBJ2-1 - TRBV9 once
TGTGCCATCAGTGAGTCGCGGCAGGGGGGATATCCCCAGCATTTT CAISESRQGGYPQHF TRBJ1-5 TRBD1 TRBV10-3 -
TGTGCCAGAAGCTTACCACCCCTCGCCGGGACTAATGAGCAGTTCTTC CARSLPPLAGTNEQFF TRBJ2-1 - TRBV5-3 -
TGTGCCACCAGTGAGACCTATAGCGGGGTGGGATACAATGAGCAGTTCTTC CATSETYSGVGYNEQFF TRBJ2-1 TRBD2 TRBV24-1 -
TGTGCCAGTAGTATCCGCGGGGCGAGCACAGATACGCAGTATTTT CASSIRGASTDTQYF TRBJ2-3 - TRBV19 -
TGTGCCAGCAGCGCAGGGACAGCGTACCAAGAGACCCAGTACTTC CASSAGTAYQETQYF TRBJ2-5 TRBD1 TRBV9 -
TGTGCCAGCAGTTCCTTGGCGGGAATTGGTAATTCACCCCTCCACTTT CASSSLAGIGNSPLHF TRBJ1-6 - TRBV27 -
TGTGCCACCAGGTCAGAACCCCCCTCTGGGGCCAACGTCCTGACTTTC CATRSEPPSGANVLTF TRBJ2-6 - TRBV15 -
TGTGCCTGGGGCGTGGAGGGGCTTAATGAAAAACTGTTTTTT CAWGVEGLNEKLFF TRBJ1-4 - TRBV30 -
TGTGCCATCAGTGAAGAGCGGGGGAAGGGTGGCAAAAACATTCAGTACTTC CAISEERGKGGKNIQYF TRBJ2-4 TRBD2 TRBV10-3 once
TGTGCCAGCAGGAATCGAGGCGGGGGCTACACCTTC CASRNRGGGYTF TRBJ1-2 - TRBV12-3/TRBV12-4 -
TGTGCCAGCAGCTTGGCCGGAAGGGGGGGACCCTACGAGCAGTACTTC CASSLAGRGGPYEQYF TRBJ2-7 - TRBV5-4 -
TGTGCCAGCAGCCAAGGGTACAGGGGTAGGTCTGGAAACACCATATATTTT CASSQGYRGRSGNTIYF TRBJ1-3 TRBD1 TRBV3-1/TRBV3-2 once